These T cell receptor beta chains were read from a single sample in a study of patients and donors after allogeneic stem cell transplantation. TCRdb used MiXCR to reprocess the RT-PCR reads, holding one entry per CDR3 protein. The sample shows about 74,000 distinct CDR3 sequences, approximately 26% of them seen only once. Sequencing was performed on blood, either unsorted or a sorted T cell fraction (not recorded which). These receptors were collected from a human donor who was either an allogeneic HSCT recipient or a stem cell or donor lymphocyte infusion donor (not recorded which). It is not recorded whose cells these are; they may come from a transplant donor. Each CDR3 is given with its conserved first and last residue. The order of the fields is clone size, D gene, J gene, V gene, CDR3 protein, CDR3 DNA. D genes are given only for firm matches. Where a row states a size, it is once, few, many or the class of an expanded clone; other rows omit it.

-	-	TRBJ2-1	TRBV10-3	CAISAEGGPYNEQFF	TGTGCCATCAGTGCCGAGGGGGGGCCCTACAATGAGCAGTTCTTC
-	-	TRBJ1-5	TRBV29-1	CSVVWGANQPQHF	TGCAGCGTTGTCTGGGGGGCGAATCAGCCCCAGCATTTT
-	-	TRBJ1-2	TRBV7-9	CASSFEGYGYTF	TGTGCCAGCAGCTTCGAAGGGTATGGCTACACCTTC
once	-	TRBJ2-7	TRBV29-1	CSVVRGDRLYEQYF	TGCAGCGTTGTGCGGGGGGACAGGCTCTACGAGCAGTACTTC
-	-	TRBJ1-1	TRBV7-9	CASSFTNTEAFF	TGTGCCAGCAGCTTTACGAACACTGAAGCTTTCTTT
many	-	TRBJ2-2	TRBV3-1	CASSQPGTGELFF	TGTGCCAGCAGCCAACCGGGGACCGGGGAGCTGTTTTTT
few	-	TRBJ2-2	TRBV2	CASSARDKNTGELFF	TGTGCCAGCAGTGCTCGGGACAAGAACACCGGGGAGCTGTTTTTT
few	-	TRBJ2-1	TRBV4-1	CASSQMNEQFF	TGCGCCAGCAGCCAAATGAATGAGCAGTTCTTC
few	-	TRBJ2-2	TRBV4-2	CASSPPPGIAGELFF	TGTGCCAGCAGCCCACCCCCCGGGATCGCCGGGGAGCTGTTTTTT
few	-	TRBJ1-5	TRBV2	CASKRGYSNQPQHF	TGTGCCAGCAAGCGGGGCTATAGCAATCAGCCCCAGCATTTT
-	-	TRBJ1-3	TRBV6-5	CASSLVLGAGNTIYF	TGTGCCAGCAGCCTGGTCCTGGGGGCTGGAAACACCATATATTTT
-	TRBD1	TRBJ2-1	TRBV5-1	CASSWGQTEQFF	TGCGCCAGCAGCTGGGGACAGACTGAGCAGTTCTTC
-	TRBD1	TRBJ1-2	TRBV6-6	CASSSQQGIGYTF	TGTGCCAGCAGTTCCCAACAGGGGATCGGCTACACCTTC
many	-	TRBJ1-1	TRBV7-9	CASSQATGWTEAFF	TGTGCCAGCAGCCAAGCCACAGGGTGGACTGAAGCTTTCTTT
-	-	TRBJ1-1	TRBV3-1	CASSLGGAREAFF	TGTGCCAGCAGCCTGGGGGGGGCCCGGGAAGCTTTCTTT
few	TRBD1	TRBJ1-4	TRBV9	CASSSPPGQLQTTNEKLFF	TGTGCCAGCAGCTCTCCTCCGGGACAGCTACAAACAACTAATGAAAAACTGTTTTTT
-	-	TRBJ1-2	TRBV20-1	CSARSTISGYGYTF	TGCAGTGCTAGAAGTACCATATCGGGCTATGGCTACACCTTC
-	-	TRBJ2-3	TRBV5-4	CASSWGGVETDTQYF	TGTGCCAGCAGCTGGGGTGGGGTCGAGACAGATACGCAGTATTTT
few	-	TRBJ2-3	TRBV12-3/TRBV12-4	CASTPLAPYTDTQYF	TGTGCCAGCACCCCACTAGCCCCCTACACAGATACGCAGTATTTT
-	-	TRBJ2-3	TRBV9	CASSVPTDTQYF	TGTGCCAGCAGCGTACCGACAGATACGCAGTATTTT
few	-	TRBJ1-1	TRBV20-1	CSAYPGHLNTEAFF	TGCAGTGCTTACCCGGGACATTTGAACACTGAAGCTTTCTTT
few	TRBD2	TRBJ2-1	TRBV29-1	CSVEDTSGRENEQFF	TGCAGCGTTGAAGATACTAGCGGGAGGGAAAATGAGCAGTTCTTC
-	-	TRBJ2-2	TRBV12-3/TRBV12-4	CASSRDEIPNTGELFF	TGTGCCAGCAGCCGGGACGAGATACCCAACACCGGGGAGCTGTTTTTT
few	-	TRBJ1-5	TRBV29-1	CSVGGNQPQHF	TGCAGCGTTGGGGGGAATCAGCCCCAGCATTTT
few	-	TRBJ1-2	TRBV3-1	CASSHQGNTYGYTF	TGTGCCAGCAGCCACCAGGGGAATACCTATGGCTACACCTTC
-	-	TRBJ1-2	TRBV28	CASSEGYGYTF	TGTGCCAGCAGTGAGGGTTATGGCTACACCTTC
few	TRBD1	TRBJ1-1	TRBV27	CASSLSQGARGAFF	TGTGCCAGCAGTTTATCACAGGGGGCGCGAGGAGCTTTCTTT
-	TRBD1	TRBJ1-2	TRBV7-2	CASSLVGGTAGGYTF	TGTGCCAGCAGCTTAGTTGGAGGGACAGCGGGTGGCTACACCTTC
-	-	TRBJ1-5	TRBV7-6	CASSLAAGLSNQPQHF	TGTGCCAGCAGCTTAGCGGCAGGGCTTAGCAATCAGCCCCAGCATTTT
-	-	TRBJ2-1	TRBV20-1	CTPSSGQEQFF	TGCACCCCTAGCAGTGGACAGGAGCAGTTCTTC
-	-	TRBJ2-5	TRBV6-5	CASSTRTIQETQYF	TGTGCCAGCAGTACCCGGACAATACAAGAGACCCAGTACTTC
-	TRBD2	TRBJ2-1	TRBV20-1	CSANSGGHSYNEQFF	TGCAGTGCTAATAGCGGGGGCCACTCCTACAATGAGCAGTTCTTC
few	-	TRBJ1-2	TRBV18	CASSPAGRTEYGYTF	TGTGCCAGCTCACCAGCAGGTCGGACGGAATATGGCTACACCTTC
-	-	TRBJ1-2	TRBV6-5	CASRPGGIDNYGYTF	TGTGCCAGCAGACCCGGCGGTATCGATAACTATGGCTACACCTTC
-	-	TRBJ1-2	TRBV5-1	CASSLAPMGQRYGYTF	TGCGCCAGCAGCTTGGCTCCTATGGGACAACGCTATGGCTACACCTTC
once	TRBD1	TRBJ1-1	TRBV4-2	CASGGTGYMNTEAFF	TGTGCCAGCGGAGGGACAGGGTACATGAACACTGAAGCTTTCTTT
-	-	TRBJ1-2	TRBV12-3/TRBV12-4	CASSLAYGYTF	TGTGCCAGCAGTTTGGCTTATGGCTACACCTTC
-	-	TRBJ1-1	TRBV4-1	CASSQPLRTHTEAFF	TGCGCCAGCAGCCAACCCCTACGGACCCACACTGAAGCTTTCTTT
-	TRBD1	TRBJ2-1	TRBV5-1	CASSLTGAGEQFF	TGCGCCAGCAGCTTGACAGGGGCGGGTGAGCAGTTCTTC
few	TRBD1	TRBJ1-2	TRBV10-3	CAISERDRGYGYTF	TGTGCCATCAGTGAAAGGGACAGGGGGTATGGCTACACCTTC
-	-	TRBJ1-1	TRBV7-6	CASSLEFGGRISTEAFF	TGTGCCAGCAGCTTAGAATTCGGCGGCAGAATTAGCACTGAAGCTTTCTTT
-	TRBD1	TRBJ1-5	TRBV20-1	CSAPDRDGQPQHF	TGCAGTGCCCCGGACAGGGATGGTCAGCCCCAGCATTTT
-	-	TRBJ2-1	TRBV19	CASSIAWGSYNEQFF	TGTGCCAGTAGTATAGCGTGGGGGTCCTACAATGAGCAGTTCTTC
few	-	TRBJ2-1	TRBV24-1	CATSDFGGNEQFF	TGTGCCACCAGTGACTTTGGGGGGAATGAGCAGTTCTTC
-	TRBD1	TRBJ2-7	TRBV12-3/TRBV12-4	CASSLHTGGYEQYF	TGTGCCAGCAGTTTACATACAGGGGGCTACGAGCAGTACTTC
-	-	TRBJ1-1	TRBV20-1	CSARHPAGNTEAFF	TGCAGTGCCCGGCACCCTGCAGGCAACACTGAAGCTTTCTTT
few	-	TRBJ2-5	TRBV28	CASKFSGETQYF	TGTGCCAGCAAGTTCTCAGGAGAGACCCAGTACTTC
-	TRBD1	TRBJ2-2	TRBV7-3	CASSWTGYTGELFF	TGTGCCAGCAGTTGGACAGGGTACACCGGGGAGCTGTTTTTT
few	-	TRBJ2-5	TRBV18	CASSPPNSYQETQYF	TGTGCCAGCTCACCACCTAACAGCTACCAAGAGACCCAGTACTTC
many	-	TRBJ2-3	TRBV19	CASSMHADTQYF	TGTGCCAGTAGTATGCATGCGGATACGCAGTATTTT